Described below is a single TCR beta chain sequence and its context. The antigen remains unidentified. Reverse transcription of all isolated RNA meant that expressed TCRB transcripts were sequenced. TCRdb keeps only in-frame clones here, not all; method: immunoSEQ multiplex PCR. The sample has hundreds of thousands of clones, roughly a tenth seen once; the top ten hold around 0.015%. This specimen comes from a study of beta chain features in type 1 diabetes. This CDR3 has 15 residues. V lost 3 bases to trimming and J lost 2 bases, with 12 bases between them. Germline CDR1 reads SEHNR; CDR2 reads FQNEAQ (reference sequence). Overall study findings and caveats: For cells with high TCR expression, cDNA sequencing could yield over-representation. Within each of all four CD4+ subsets, Type 1 diabetes patients had TCRB CDR3s that were moderately but significantly shorter.

The chain employs TRBV7-9 and TRBJ2-3; tentative D call: TRBD2 (7 bases). This TCR was sampled from a man younger than 40 with type 1 diabetes. The specimen sequenced was naive CD4+ T cells from blood. The CDR3: CASSLAGAYTDTQYF. CDR3 coding DNA: TGTGCCAGCAGCTTGGCGGGGGCCTACACAGATACGCAGTATTTT. Combining the CDR3 with reference TRBV7-9 and TRBJ2-3 gives the whole variable domain DTGVSQNPRHKITKRGQNVTFRCDPISEHNRLYWYRQTLGQGPEFLTYFQNEAQLEKSRLLSDRFSAERPKGSFSTLEIQRTEQGDSAMYLCASSLAGAYTDTQYFGPGTRLTVL.